This is a list of T cell receptor beta chains from one sample in a study of CD8 T cells in ankylosing spondylitis. TCRdb called the 5' RACE reads again in MiXCR, with one record for every CDR3 protein. The sample records under 150,000 distinct CDR3 sequences, about a tenth being singletons. The sample consisted of blood, either unsorted or a sorted T cell fraction (not recorded which). The receptor set was obtained from a male donor with ankylosing spondylitis or in good health (not recorded which). Each CDR3 is given with its conserved first and last residue. Fields, in order: clone size, J gene, V gene, D gene, CDR3 DNA, CDR3 protein. The D gene is left open where the match is weak. Where a row states a size, it is once, few, many or the class of an expanded clone; other rows omit it.

abundance: few; j_gene: TRBJ2-7; v_gene: TRBV13; d_gene: -; CDR3nt: TGTGCCAGCAGCCCCACCTACGAGCAGTACTTC; CDR3aa: CASSPTYEQYF
abundance: many; j_gene: TRBJ2-3; v_gene: TRBV20-1; d_gene: TRBD2; CDR3nt: TGCAGTGCTAGAGATCCCCTACTAGCGGTCACAGATACGCAGTATTTT; CDR3aa: CSARDPLLAVTDTQYF
abundance: many; j_gene: TRBJ1-1; v_gene: TRBV5-1; d_gene: -; CDR3nt: TGCGCCAGCAGCTTTGGGGGGGGCGGGATGAACACTGAAGCTTTCTTT; CDR3aa: CASSFGGGGMNTEAFF
abundance: many; j_gene: TRBJ2-3; v_gene: TRBV29-1; d_gene: -; CDR3nt: TGCAGCGTTTTGATAGCGGGCACAGATACGCAGTATTTT; CDR3aa: CSVLIAGTDTQYF
abundance: many; j_gene: TRBJ2-7; v_gene: TRBV6-1; d_gene: TRBD2; CDR3nt: TGTGCCAGCAGCCAAACCCATGCTAGCGGGAACTCCTACGAGCAGTACTTC; CDR3aa: CASSQTHASGNSYEQYF
abundance: many; j_gene: TRBJ2-2; v_gene: TRBV20-1; d_gene: TRBD2; CDR3nt: TGCAGTGCTAGAGATCTTGCTAGCGGGAGCCTCGACACCGGGGAGCTGTTTTTT; CDR3aa: CSARDLASGSLDTGELFF
abundance: few; j_gene: TRBJ2-3; v_gene: TRBV5-1; d_gene: -; CDR3nt: TGCGCCAGCAGCCCCCTCCGACAGGCAGATACGCAGTATTTT; CDR3aa: CASSPLRQADTQYF
abundance: many; j_gene: TRBJ2-6; v_gene: TRBV6-2/TRBV6-3; d_gene: -; CDR3nt: TGTGCCAGCAGTTACCAGGGTAGGGGCTCTGGGGCCAACGTCCTGACTTTC; CDR3aa: CASSYQGRGSGANVLTF
abundance: few; j_gene: TRBJ2-1; v_gene: TRBV29-1; d_gene: -; CDR3nt: TGCAGCGGCCGGGACTTAGACTACAATGAGCAGTTCTTC; CDR3aa: CSGRDLDYNEQFF
abundance: -; j_gene: TRBJ2-1; v_gene: TRBV5-1; d_gene: -; CDR3nt: TGCGCCAGCAGCGTTAGCGTTGAGCAGTTCTTC; CDR3aa: CASSVSVEQFF
abundance: many; j_gene: TRBJ2-1; v_gene: TRBV7-3; d_gene: -; CDR3nt: TGTGCCAGCAGCTTACTAGCGTACTACAATGAGCAGTTCTTC; CDR3aa: CASSLLAYYNEQFF
abundance: -; j_gene: TRBJ2-1; v_gene: TRBV28; d_gene: -; CDR3nt: TGTGCCAGCAGTTTAGGGACAAATACAAACAATGGGCAGTTCTTC; CDR3aa: CASSLGTNTNNGQFF
abundance: many; j_gene: TRBJ1-1; v_gene: TRBV20-1; d_gene: -; CDR3nt: TGCAGTGCTAGCCGCCGGGTCGCTAGAAAGAACACTGAAGCTTTCTTT; CDR3aa: CSASRRVARKNTEAFF
abundance: many; j_gene: TRBJ1-1; v_gene: TRBV5-1; d_gene: TRBD1; CDR3nt: TGCGCCAGCAGCTTGACAGGGGATCTGAACACTGAAGCTTTCTTT; CDR3aa: CASSLTGDLNTEAFF
abundance: many; j_gene: TRBJ2-2; v_gene: TRBV28; d_gene: TRBD1; CDR3nt: TGTGCCAGCAGTTTCCCCAGACAGGGCAACACCGGGGAGCTGTTTTTT; CDR3aa: CASSFPRQGNTGELFF
abundance: -; j_gene: TRBJ2-7; v_gene: TRBV6-5; d_gene: -; CDR3nt: TGTGCCAGCAGTTACCAGGATCCCGCTGAGTCCTACGAGCAGTACTTC; CDR3aa: CASSYQDPAESYEQYF
abundance: many; j_gene: TRBJ2-1; v_gene: TRBV4-3; d_gene: TRBD2; CDR3nt: TGCGCCAGCAGCCTCCGGACTAGCTCCTACAATGAGCAGTTCTTC; CDR3aa: CASSLRTSSYNEQFF
abundance: -; j_gene: TRBJ2-6; v_gene: TRBV7-2; d_gene: -; CDR3nt: TGTGCCAGCAGCTTAGTAAGGGACTTTGGGGCCAACGTCCTGACTTTC; CDR3aa: CASSLVRDFGANVLTF
abundance: many; j_gene: TRBJ2-7; v_gene: TRBV5-1; d_gene: -; CDR3nt: TGCGCCAGCAGCTTGGATCGACCCCCGCGAGGCGAGCAGTACTTC; CDR3aa: CASSLDRPPRGEQYF
abundance: many; j_gene: TRBJ2-3; v_gene: TRBV20-1; d_gene: TRBD1; CDR3nt: TGCAGGATGAAGGGTGGGACAGGGCCGGGACAATCGTATTTT; CDR3aa: CRMKGGTGPGQSYF
abundance: many; j_gene: TRBJ1-1; v_gene: TRBV29-1; d_gene: -; CDR3nt: TGCAGCGTTGAAGCTAACTTAAAGATTTATGAAGCTTTCTTT; CDR3aa: CSVEANLKIYEAFF
abundance: many; j_gene: TRBJ1-2; v_gene: TRBV4-1; d_gene: -; CDR3nt: TGCGCCAGCAGCCAAGATAGCCCGGCACTTAACTATGGCTACACCTTC; CDR3aa: CASSQDSPALNYGYTF
abundance: many; j_gene: TRBJ2-6; v_gene: TRBV12-3/TRBV12-4; d_gene: -; CDR3nt: TGTGCCAGCAGGAGCAGGGTTGCTGGGGCCAACGTCCTGACTTTC; CDR3aa: CASRSRVAGANVLTF
abundance: many; j_gene: TRBJ2-1; v_gene: TRBV5-1; d_gene: TRBD2; CDR3nt: TGCGCCAGCAGCTTGGTACTAGCGGGTTACAATGAGCAGTTCTTC; CDR3aa: CASSLVLAGYNEQFF
abundance: few; j_gene: TRBJ2-7; v_gene: TRBV7-2; d_gene: -; CDR3nt: TGTGCCAGCAGCTTATTCGGGGCAGGGGTCCACGAGCAGTACTTC; CDR3aa: CASSLFGAGVHEQYF
abundance: many; j_gene: TRBJ2-1; v_gene: TRBV20-1; d_gene: -; CDR3nt: TGCAGTGCCATGGGGGGGACAACCTACAATGAGCAGTTCTTC; CDR3aa: CSAMGGTTYNEQFF
abundance: many; j_gene: TRBJ2-1; v_gene: TRBV7-3; d_gene: -; CDR3nt: TGTGCCAGCAGCTTACCCGGCGGGTCCAGCTCCTACAATGAGCAGTTCTTC; CDR3aa: CASSLPGGSSSYNEQFF
abundance: many; j_gene: TRBJ2-2; v_gene: TRBV18; d_gene: -; CDR3nt: TGTGCCAGCTCCCCCCACAGAGACGGGGAGCTGTTTTTT; CDR3aa: CASSPHRDGELFF
abundance: many; j_gene: TRBJ1-2; v_gene: TRBV20-1; d_gene: -; CDR3nt: TGCAGTGCTAGAGAGGGGACGGATCTCTATGGCTACACCTTC; CDR3aa: CSAREGTDLYGYTF
abundance: -; j_gene: TRBJ2-1; v_gene: TRBV19; d_gene: -; CDR3nt: TGTGCCAGTAGTCTAAGACCGAATTTACCCCCATTCGGATCCTACAATGAGCAGTTCTTC; CDR3aa: CASSLRPNLPPFGSYNEQFF
abundance: many; j_gene: TRBJ2-7; v_gene: TRBV20-1; d_gene: TRBD1; CDR3nt: TGCAGTGCTAGATCCGGGACAGGGGTTTACGACGAGCAGTACTTC; CDR3aa: CSARSGTGVYDEQYF
abundance: few; j_gene: TRBJ2-5; v_gene: TRBV3-1; d_gene: -; CDR3nt: TGTGCCAGCAGCCGATATTCTACTGGAGAGACCCAGTACTTC; CDR3aa: CASSRYSTGETQYF
abundance: few; j_gene: TRBJ2-1; v_gene: TRBV29-1; d_gene: -; CDR3nt: TGCAGCGTTTCGGAAGAGCAGTTCTTC; CDR3aa: CSVSEEQFF
abundance: many; j_gene: TRBJ1-1; v_gene: TRBV5-1; d_gene: -; CDR3nt: TGCGCCAGCAGCTTGGCCTGGGACACTGAAGCTTTCTTT; CDR3aa: CASSLAWDTEAFF
abundance: once; j_gene: TRBJ2-2; v_gene: TRBV7-3; d_gene: -; CDR3nt: TGTGCCAGCAGCCGCGTCGCCAGCGGCGGCACCGGGGAGCTGTTTTTT; CDR3aa: CASSRVASGGTGELFF
abundance: many; j_gene: TRBJ2-1; v_gene: TRBV9; d_gene: TRBD2; CDR3nt: TGTGCCAGCAGCGTCCAGAGTTGGAGCGGGAGTCAGTTCTTC; CDR3aa: CASSVQSWSGSQFF
abundance: few; j_gene: TRBJ1-3; v_gene: TRBV19; d_gene: -; CDR3nt: TGTGCCAGTAGTACCAGGGACTCTGGAAACACCATATATTTT; CDR3aa: CASSTRDSGNTIYF
abundance: -; j_gene: TRBJ2-3; v_gene: TRBV20-1; d_gene: TRBD2; CDR3nt: TGCAGTGCTAGTAGGCTAGCGGGAATGGCAAATACGCAGTATTTT; CDR3aa: CSASRLAGMANTQYF
abundance: many; j_gene: TRBJ1-6; v_gene: TRBV12-3/TRBV12-4; d_gene: -; CDR3nt: TGTGCCAGCAGTACCAGGGTGGCCTCCTATAATTCACCCCTCCACTTT; CDR3aa: CASSTRVASYNSPLHF
abundance: many; j_gene: TRBJ2-7; v_gene: TRBV29-1; d_gene: -; CDR3nt: TGCAGCGTTGGCGAGGGGCGGAGGGGATACGAGCAGTACTTC; CDR3aa: CSVGEGRRGYEQYF
abundance: many; j_gene: TRBJ2-2; v_gene: TRBV12-3/TRBV12-4; d_gene: -; CDR3nt: TGTGCCAGCAGATCAGGATTGGGCACCGGGGAGCTGTTTTTT; CDR3aa: CASRSGLGTGELFF
abundance: once; j_gene: TRBJ2-7; v_gene: TRBV29-1; d_gene: TRBD1; CDR3nt: TGCAGCGCTACGACAGGGAGCTCCTACGAGCAGTACTTC; CDR3aa: CSATTGSSYEQYF
abundance: many; j_gene: TRBJ2-7; v_gene: TRBV18; d_gene: TRBD2; CDR3nt: TGTGCCAGCTCTCTCGCCGGGACTAGCTCCTACGAGCAGTACTTC; CDR3aa: CASSLAGTSSYEQYF